This TCR beta chain was sequenced for a study of T cell repertoires in cytomegalovirus infection. On the study more broadly: Public TCR beta signatures were indicative of both CMV infection and a matching HLA type.

Many counts were recorded for this clonotype. The CDR3 runs 17 residues. V dropped 3 bases and J dropped 7 bases, with 22 bases sitting between them. Germline lookup yields CDR1 KGHSH and CDR2 LQKENI. TCRdb redid the calling of the reads with MiXCR, one entry per CDR3 protein. The table includes 310,000 or so distinct CDR3 sequences, approximately 8.9% detected once. The receptor was isolated from a human donor in good health (CMV status not recorded). Some clones in this sample may be carry-over from other donors' samples. Sequences were obtained from PBMCs. The genes are TRBV18 and TRBJ1-5, with D possibly matching TRBD1 (6 bases). CDR3 bases: TGTGCCAGCTCACCCATTGACGGGGGCGAAGGAATCCAGCCCCAGCATTTT. It translates to CASSPIDGGEGIQPQHF.